This TCR beta chain emerged from a study of cytomegalovirus exposure and HLA in healthy donors. Study observations and caveats: Altogether, about 160 TCR beta chains were recorded as cytomegalovirus-associated. According to reports, the classifier identified cytomegalovirus status with high specificity and sensitivity.

Produced via immunoSEQ multiplex PCR; TCRdb's table is partial and in-frame only. The repertoire has some 180,000 clones, around 86% of them found once; the top ten carry less than 9.5%. V dropped 3 bases and J dropped 8 bases, with 4 bases sitting between them. CDR1 KGHSH and CDR2 LQKENI come from the germline V gene. CDR3 size: 11 residues. In regard to this clone: Antigen specificity is unknown.

The donors were members of the approximately 110-subject validation cohort (separate from the approximately 730-subject first cohort). This rearrangement joins TRBV18 to TRBJ1-4; D is ambiguous. The TCR comes from a man younger than 40 in good health and CMV-seropositive. Sequencing was done on a sample of PBMCs. CDR3 in DNA: TGTGCCAGCTCACCCCGAGAAAAACTGTTTTTT. Translated: CASSPREKLFF.